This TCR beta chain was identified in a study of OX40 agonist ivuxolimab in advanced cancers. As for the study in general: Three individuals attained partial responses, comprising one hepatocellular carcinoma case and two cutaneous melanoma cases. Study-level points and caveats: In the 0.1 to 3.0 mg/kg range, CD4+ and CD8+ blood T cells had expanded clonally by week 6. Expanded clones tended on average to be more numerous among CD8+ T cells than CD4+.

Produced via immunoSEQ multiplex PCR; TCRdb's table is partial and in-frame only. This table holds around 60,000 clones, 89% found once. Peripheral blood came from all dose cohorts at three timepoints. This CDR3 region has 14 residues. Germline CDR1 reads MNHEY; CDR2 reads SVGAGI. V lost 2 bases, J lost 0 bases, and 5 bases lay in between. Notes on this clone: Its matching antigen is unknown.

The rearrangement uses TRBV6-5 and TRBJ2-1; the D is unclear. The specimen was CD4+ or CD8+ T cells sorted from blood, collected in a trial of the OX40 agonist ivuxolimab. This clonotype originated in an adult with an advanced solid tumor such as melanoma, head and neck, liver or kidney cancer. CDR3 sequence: CASSYEDSYNEQFF. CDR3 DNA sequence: TGTGCCAGCAGTTACGAGGACTCCTACAATGAGCAGTTCTTC.